Listed below are T cell receptor beta chains from one sample, sequenced in a study of cytomegalovirus exposure and HLA in healthy donors. Profiled with immunoSEQ multiplex PCR; TCRdb holds only in-frame clones, not every one. The repertoire holds 100,000 to 150,000 clones, about 70% seen once, with around 4% in the top ten. The sample consisted of PBMCs. The receptors originated from a woman aged 40 to 55 in good health and CMV-seronegative. The CDR3 runs from the conserved cysteine through the conserved F or W. Clone size is shown for a subset of rows, as once, few, many or a class of expanded clone.

j_gene | v_gene | abundance | CDR3aa
TRBJ1-6 | TRBV7-3 | NA | CASSRRDRSPLHF
TRBJ2-5 | TRBV21-1 | NA | CASSFRDIRPETQYF
TRBJ1-6 | TRBV9 | NA | CASSGGDRVGSPLHF
TRBJ1-6 | TRBV7-9 | NA | CASSPWSGQGNSPLHF
NA | TRBV2 | NA | CASSLSGQGVHEQYF
TRBJ2-5 | TRBV10-3 | NA | CAISSGGTQETQYF
TRBJ2-2 | TRBV5-4 | NA | CASSFSRGSTSGELFF
TRBJ1-2 | TRBV5-8 | NA | CASSLNPGWNYGYTF
TRBJ1-3 | TRBV7-9 | once | CASSKGQGALGNTIYF
TRBJ2-7 | TRBV2 | NA | CASGLIAGEQYF
TRBJ2-3 | TRBV5-6 | NA | CASSPPPGLETDTQYF